This T cell receptor beta chain comes out of a study of T cell changes during pregnancy in multiple sclerosis. This CDR3 comprises 14 residues. Produced via immunoSEQ multiplex PCR; TCRdb's table is partial and in-frame only. The sample yields roughly 38,000 clones, 90% to 95% seen once. The chain has TRBV21-1 and TRBJ1-1. TRBV21-1 is an annotated pseudogene. The receptor comes from a female donor with multiple sclerosis, enrolled in a pregnancy study. The sample in question was CD8+ T cells from peripheral blood mononuclear cells, obtained in the third trimester of pregnancy. The DNA of the CDR3 is TGTGCCAGCAGGCAGTGGGGGGGGGACACTGAAGCTTTCTTT. Translation: CASRQWGGDTEAFF.